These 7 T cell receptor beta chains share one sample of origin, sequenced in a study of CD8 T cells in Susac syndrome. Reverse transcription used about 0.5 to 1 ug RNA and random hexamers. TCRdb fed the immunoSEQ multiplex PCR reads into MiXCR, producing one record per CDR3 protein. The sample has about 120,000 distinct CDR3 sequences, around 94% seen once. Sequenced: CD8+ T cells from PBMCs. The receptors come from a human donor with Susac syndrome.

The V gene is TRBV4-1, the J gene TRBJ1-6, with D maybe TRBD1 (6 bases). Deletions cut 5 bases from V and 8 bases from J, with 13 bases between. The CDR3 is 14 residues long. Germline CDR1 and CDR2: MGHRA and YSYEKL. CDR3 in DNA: TGCGCCAGCAGCTTCCCGGGGGCCGATTCACCCCTCCACTTT. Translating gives CASSFPGADSPLHF.

The CDR3 nucleotides are TGTGCCACCAGCAGAGGGACAGCTTACTACGAGCAGTACTTC. The encoded protein is CATSRGTAYYEQYF. This chain connects TRBV15 to TRBJ2-7; D is possibly TRBD1 (6 bases). The germline gives CDR1 LNHNV, CDR2 YYDKDF (reference sequence). The germline V and J ends were trimmed by 1 base and 3 bases, with 10 bases remaining between them. This CDR3 is 14 amino acids long. The full variable domain, rest sourced from reference TRBV15 and TRBJ2-7, is DAMVIQNPRYQVTQFGKPVTLSCSQTLNHNVMYWYQQKSSQAPKLLFHYYDKDFNNEADTPDNFQSRRPNTSFCFLDIRSPGLGDTAMYLCATSRGTAYYEQYFGPGTRLTVT.

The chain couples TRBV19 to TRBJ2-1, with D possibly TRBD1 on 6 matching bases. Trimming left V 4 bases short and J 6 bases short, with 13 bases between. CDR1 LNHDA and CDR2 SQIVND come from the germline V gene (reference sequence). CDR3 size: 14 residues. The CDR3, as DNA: TGTGCCAGTAGTACCCGGGACACCTTCAATGAGCAGTTCTTC. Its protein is CASSTRDTFNEQFF.

The CDR3 loop reads CSVVRLGQAGNTIYF. The CDR3 DNA follows: TGCAGCGTCGTGAGGCTTGGACAGGCTGGAAACACCATATATTTT. The chain has TRBV29-1 and TRBJ1-3; 7 nucleotides align to TRBD1. The CDR3 contains 15 residues. Looked up from germline, CDR1 is SQVTM and CDR2 is ANQGSEA. Trimming cost V 6 bases and J 2 bases; bases outside gene matches: 10.

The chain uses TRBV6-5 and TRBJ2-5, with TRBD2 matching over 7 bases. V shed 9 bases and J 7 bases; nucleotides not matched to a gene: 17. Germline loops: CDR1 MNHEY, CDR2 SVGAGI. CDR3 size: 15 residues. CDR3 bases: TGTGCCAGGGGAGGGGACGGCAGGGATCTCGGGACCCAGTACTTC. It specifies CARGGDGRDLGTQYF.

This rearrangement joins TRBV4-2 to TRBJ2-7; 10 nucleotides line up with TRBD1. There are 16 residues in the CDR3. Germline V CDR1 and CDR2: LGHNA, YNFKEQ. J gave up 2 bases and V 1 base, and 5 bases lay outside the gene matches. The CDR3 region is CASSQGRGQGAYEQYF. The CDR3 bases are TGTGCCAGCAGCCAAGGCCGCGGACAGGGGGCCTACGAGCAGTACTTC.

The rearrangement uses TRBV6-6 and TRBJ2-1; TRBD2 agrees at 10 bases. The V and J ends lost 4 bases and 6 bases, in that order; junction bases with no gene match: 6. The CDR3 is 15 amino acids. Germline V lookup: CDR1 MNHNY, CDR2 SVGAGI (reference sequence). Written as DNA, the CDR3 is TGTGCCAGCAGTTCATCAGCGGGGGGGCTCAATGAGCAGTTCTTC. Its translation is CASSSSAGGLNEQFF.